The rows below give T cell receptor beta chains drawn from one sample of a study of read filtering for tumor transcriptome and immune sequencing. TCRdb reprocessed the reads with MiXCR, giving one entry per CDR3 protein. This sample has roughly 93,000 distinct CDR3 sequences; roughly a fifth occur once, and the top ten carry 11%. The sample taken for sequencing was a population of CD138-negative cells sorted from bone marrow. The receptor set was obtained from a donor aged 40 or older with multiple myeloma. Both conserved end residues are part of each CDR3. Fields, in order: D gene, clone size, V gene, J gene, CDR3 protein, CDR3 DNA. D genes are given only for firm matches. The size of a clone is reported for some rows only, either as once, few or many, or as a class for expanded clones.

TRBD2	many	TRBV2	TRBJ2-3	CASTRPSGGLPVGTDTQYF	TGTGCCAGCACCCGACCCAGCGGGGGCCTTCCGGTGGGCACAGATACGCAGTATTTT
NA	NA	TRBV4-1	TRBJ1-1	CASSRDGGKAFF	TGCGCCAGCAGCCGAGATGGGGGGAAGGCTTTCTTT
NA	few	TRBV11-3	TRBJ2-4	CASSFSVSKNIQYF	TGTGCCAGCAGCTTTTCGGTATCCAAAAACATTCAGTACTTC
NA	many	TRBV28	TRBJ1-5	CASSLWGYSNQPQHF	TGTGCCAGCAGTTTATGGGGATATAGCAATCAGCCCCAGCATTTT
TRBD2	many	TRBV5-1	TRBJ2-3	CASSAGAVSDTQYF	TGCGCCAGCTCAGCGGGGGCCGTTTCAGATACGCAGTATTTT
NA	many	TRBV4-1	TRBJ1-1	CASSQDLTEAFF	TGCGCCAGCAGCCAAGATTTAACTGAAGCTTTCTTT
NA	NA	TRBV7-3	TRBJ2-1	CASTQPGSNEQFF	TGTGCCAGCACCCAGCCGGGGTCCAATGAGCAGTTCTTC
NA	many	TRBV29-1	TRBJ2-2	CSVAYTGELFF	TGCAGCGTTGCCTACACCGGGGAGCTGTTTTTT
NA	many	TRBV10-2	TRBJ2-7	CASSAGAWGYEQYF	TGCGCCAGCAGCGCCGGAGCGTGGGGCTACGAGCAGTACTTC
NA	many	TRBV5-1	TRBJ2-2	CASTLRPGERPNGELFF	TGCGCCAGCACCCTTCGCCCCGGGGAGCGACCCAACGGGGAGCTGTTTTTT
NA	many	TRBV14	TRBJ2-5	CASSQEHRRETQYF	TGTGCCAGCAGCCAAGAACACAGAAGAGAGACCCAGTACTTC
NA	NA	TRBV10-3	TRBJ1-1	CAIGGARERNTEAFF	TGTGCCATCGGCGGGGCCAGGGAGAGGAACACTGAAGCTTTCTTT
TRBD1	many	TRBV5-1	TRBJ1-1	CASSLDWTGGTEAFF	TGCGCCAGCAGCTTGGATTGGACAGGGGGCACTGAAGCTTTCTTT
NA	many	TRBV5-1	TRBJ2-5	CASSLTYQETQYF	TGCGCCAGCAGCTTGACATACCAAGAGACCCAGTACTTC
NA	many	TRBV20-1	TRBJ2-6	CSAGKSGANVLTF	TGCAGTGCTGGGAAGTCTGGGGCCAACGTCCTGACTTTC
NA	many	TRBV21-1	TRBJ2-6	CARLGRGANVLTF	TGTGCCAGATTGGGACGTGGGGCCAACGTCCTGACTTTC
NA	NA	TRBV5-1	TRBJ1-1	CASSLDVSRGTEAFF	TGCGCCAGCAGCTTGGACGTTTCTAGGGGCACTGAAGCTTTCTTT
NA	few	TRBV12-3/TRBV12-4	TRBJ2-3	CASSLKEGTTQYF	TGTGCCAGCAGTTTAAAGGAAGGCACCACGCAGTATTTT
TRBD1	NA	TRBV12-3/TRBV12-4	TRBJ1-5	CASSPNGQVVQPQHF	TGTGCCAGCAGCCCTAATGGACAGGTGGTACAGCCCCAGCATTTT
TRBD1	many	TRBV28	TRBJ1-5	CASSWVRQGALQPQHF	TGTGCCAGCAGTTGGGTACGACAGGGGGCTTTGCAGCCCCAGCATTTT
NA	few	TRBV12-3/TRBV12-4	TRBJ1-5	CAVKMGSQPQHF	TGTGCCGTGAAAATGGGGTCTCAGCCCCAGCATTTT
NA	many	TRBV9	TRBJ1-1	CASSVALDTEAFF	TGTGCCAGCAGCGTAGCCCTGGACACTGAAGCTTTCTTT
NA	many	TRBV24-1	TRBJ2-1	CATSDPRGAAYNEQFF	TGTGCCACCAGTGATCCCCGGGGGGCCGCCTACAATGAGCAGTTCTTC
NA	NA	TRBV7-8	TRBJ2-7	CASTLAPYEQYF	TGTGCCAGCACCCTAGCCCCCTACGAGCAGTACTTC
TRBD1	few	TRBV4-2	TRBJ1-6	CASSPTRDSKSSYNSPLHF	TGTGCCAGCAGCCCTACTCGGGACAGTAAGAGCTCCTATAATTCACCCCTCCACTTT
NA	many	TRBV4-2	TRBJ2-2	CASSQDSTGLAGELFF	TGTGCCAGCAGCCAAGATTCAACAGGGTTGGCCGGGGAGCTGTTTTTT
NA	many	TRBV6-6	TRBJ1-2	CASRSFGSYGYTF	TGTGCCAGCAGATCCTTTGGGAGCTATGGCTACACCTTC
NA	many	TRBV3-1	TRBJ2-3	CASSQVGDTQYF	TGTGCCAGCAGCCAAGTCGGCGATACGCAGTATTTT
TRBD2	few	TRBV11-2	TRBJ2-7	CASSWVAGGPDEQYF	TGTGCCAGCAGCTGGGTAGCGGGGGGGCCGGATGAGCAGTACTTC
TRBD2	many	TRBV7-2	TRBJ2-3	CASSLAWLAGGRSPDTQYF	TGTGCCAGCAGCTTAGCGTGGCTAGCGGGGGGAAGGAGCCCAGATACGCAGTATTTT
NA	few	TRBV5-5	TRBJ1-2	CASRQPGSFYGYTF	TGTGCCAGCAGGCAGCCCGGGTCCTTCTATGGCTACACCTTC
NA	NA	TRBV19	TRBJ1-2	CASSITGGGYYGCTF	TGTGCCAGTAGTATCACCGGGGGCGGATACTATGGCTGCACCTTC
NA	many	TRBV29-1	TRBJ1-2	CSVVGGANYGYTF	TGCAGCGTTGTTGGAGGAGCTAACTATGGCTACACCTTC
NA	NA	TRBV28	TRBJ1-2	CASSLGGRSGGYTF	TGTGCCAGCAGTTTGGGGGGGAGGTCCGGCGGCTACACCTTC
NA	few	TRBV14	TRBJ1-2	CASSQEVGRNYGYTF	TGTGCCAGCAGCCAAGAGGTCGGTCGGAACTATGGCTACACCTTC
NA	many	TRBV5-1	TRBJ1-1	CASSEPNTEAFF	TGCGCCAGCAGCGAGCCGAACACTGAAGCTTTCTTT
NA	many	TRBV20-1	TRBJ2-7	CSARVVYEQYF	TGCAGTGCTAGAGTGGTCTACGAGCAGTACTTC
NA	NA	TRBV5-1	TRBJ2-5	CASSHGGGNQETQYF	TGCGCCAGCAGCCATGGGGGGGGCAACCAAGAGACCCAGTACTTC
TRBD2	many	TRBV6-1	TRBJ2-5	CASVPLAGGYYQETQYF	TGTGCCAGCGTTCCACTAGCGGGGGGGTACTACCAAGAGACCCAGTACTTC
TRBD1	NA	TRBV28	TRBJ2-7	CASNPGQGYEQYF	TGTGCCAGCAACCCGGGACAGGGCTACGAGCAGTACTTC
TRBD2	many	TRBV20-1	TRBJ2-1	CRAGRANEQFF	TGCAGGGCAGGGAGGGCCAATGAGCAGTTCTTC
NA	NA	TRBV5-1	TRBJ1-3	CASSLDPGRENTIYF	TGCGCCAGCAGCTTGGACCCGGGGAGGGAAAACACCATATATTTT
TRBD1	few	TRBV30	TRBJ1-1	CAWRRTGLEAFF	TGTGCCTGGAGACGGACAGGGCTTGAAGCTTTCTTT
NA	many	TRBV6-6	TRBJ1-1	CASSYDTEAFF	TGTGCCAGCAGTTACGACACTGAAGCTTTCTTT
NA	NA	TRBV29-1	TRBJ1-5	CSVQTGNQPQHF	TGCAGCGTTCAAACAGGGAATCAGCCCCAGCATTTT
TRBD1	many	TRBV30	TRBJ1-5	CAWGPGDRVQPQHF	TGTGCCTGGGGCCCGGGGGACAGGGTTCAGCCCCAGCATTTT
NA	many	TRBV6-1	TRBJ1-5	CASSTRDSNQPQHF	TGTGCCAGCAGTACCAGGGATAGCAATCAGCCCCAGCATTTT